The rows below give T cell receptor beta chains drawn from one sample of a study of CD8 T cells in Susac syndrome. TCRdb itself ran the immunoSEQ multiplex PCR reads through MiXCR, one entry per CDR3 protein. The sample has just over 150,000 distinct CDR3 sequences; roughly 95% are singletons. The sample consisted of CD4+ T cells from PBMCs. Source of these receptors: a human donor with Susac syndrome. Both conserved end residues are part of each CDR3. Each record gives: D gene, J gene, V gene, clone size, CDR3 protein, CDR3 DNA. D genes are given only for firm matches. Only part of the rows carry a size: once, few, many, or a class if the clone is expanded.

>TRBD1|TRBJ1-4|TRBV20-1|-
CSATRQGSYEKLFF
TGCAGTGCGACAAGACAGGGGTCTTATGAAAAACTGTTTTTT
>TRBD1|TRBJ1-2|TRBV5-1|-
CASSLDSDRGSWGYTF
TGCGCCAGCAGCTTGGATAGCGACAGGGGAAGTTGGGGCTACACCTTC
>-|TRBJ1-6|TRBV12-3/TRBV12-4|-
CASTLGDAGGSPLHF
TGTGCCAGCACCCTGGGGGACGCCGGGGGTTCACCCCTCCACTTT
>-|TRBJ2-2|TRBV20-1|-
CSARSTGGVGTGELFF
TGCAGTGCTAGATCAACCGGGGGCGTAGGCACCGGGGAGCTGTTTTTT
>-|TRBJ1-6|TRBV6-5|-
CASSPEPFWSPLHF
TGTGCCAGCAGCCCCGAGCCTTTCTGGTCACCCCTCCACTTT
>-|TRBJ2-7|TRBV19|-
CASSMTGASSYEQYF
TGTGCCAGTAGTATGACGGGGGCCAGCTCCTACGAGCAGTACTTC
>-|TRBJ2-3|TRBV5-1|-
CASSPFGGASTDTQYF
TGCGCCAGCAGCCCTTTCGGGGGCGCCTCCACAGATACGCAGTATTTT
>-|TRBJ2-5|TRBV12-3/TRBV12-4|-
CASTVRGAVETQYF
TGTGCCAGCACCGTAAGGGGGGCAGTGGAGACCCAGTACTTC
>-|TRBJ2-1|TRBV20-1|once
CSADERAGASYNEQFF
TGCAGTGCCGACGAGCGGGCGGGGGCCTCCTACAATGAGCAGTTCTTC
>-|TRBJ2-7|TRBV18|-
CASSPLDSASYEQYF
TGTGCCAGCTCCCCCTTGGACAGCGCCTCCTACGAGCAGTACTTC
>-|TRBJ2-3|TRBV20-1|once
CSLDNTVTQYF
TGCAGTCTGGACAATACTGTTACGCAGTATTTT
>-|TRBJ1-3|TRBV9|-
CASSFPGKSGNTIYF
TGTGCCAGCAGCTTCCCCGGGAAGTCTGGAAACACCATATATTTT
>TRBD2|TRBJ2-1|TRBV3-1|-
CASSPSLLAGGYNEQFF
TGTGCCAGCAGCCCTTCGTTGCTAGCGGGGGGATACAATGAGCAGTTCTTC
>TRBD1|TRBJ2-7|TRBV13|-
CASSPGRGQGGEEQYF
TGTGCCAGCAGCCCGGGCCGGGGACAGGGAGGAGAAGAGCAGTACTTC
>TRBD2|TRBJ2-1|TRBV2|-
CASSPRPGLASEQFF
TGTGCCAGCTCCCCCCGGCCGGGACTAGCATCTGAGCAGTTCTTC
>TRBD2|TRBJ2-1|TRBV29-1|-
CSVDPGTSDNEQFF
TGCAGCGTTGACCCCGGGACTAGCGACAATGAGCAGTTCTTC
>TRBD1|TRBJ2-2|TRBV11-2|-
CASSLTGAFGELFF
TGTGCCAGCAGCTTGACAGGGGCGTTCGGGGAGCTGTTTTTT
>-|TRBJ1-2|TRBV4-1|-
CASSQGHGNYGYTF
TGCGCCAGCAGCCAAGGACACGGAAACTATGGCTACACCTTC
>TRBD1|TRBJ2-7|TRBV2|-
CASSRDRYEQYF
TGTGCCAGCAGTCGGGACAGGTACGAGCAGTACTTC
>-|TRBJ1-3|TRBV29-1|once
CSVAVSGNTIYF
TGCAGCGTTGCGGTGTCTGGAAACACCATATATTTT
>-|TRBJ1-6|TRBV5-1|-
CASSPGDNYNSPLHF
TGCGCCAGCAGCCCTGGGGACAACTATAATTCACCCCTCCACTTT
>-|TRBJ2-3|TRBV7-9|-
CASSPKDTQYF
TGTGCCAGCAGCCCCAAAGATACGCAGTATTTT
>TRBD1|TRBJ2-7|TRBV6-5|-
CASSQGQAQYF
TGTGCCAGCAGTCAAGGACAGGCGCAGTACTTC
>-|TRBJ2-5|TRBV20-1|-
CSARDWSRSETQYF
TGCAGTGCTAGAGATTGGTCTAGGTCGGAGACCCAGTACTTC
>TRBD1|TRBJ1-1|TRBV5-1|-
CASSFGQDRAFF
TGCGCCAGCAGCTTTGGACAGGACCGTGCTTTCTTT
>-|TRBJ1-2|TRBV29-1|-
CSDLASDGYTF
TGCAGCGACCTTGCAAGTGACGGCTACACCTTC
>-|TRBJ1-5|TRBV29-1|-
CSVAENSNQPQHF
TGCAGCGTTGCTGAGAATAGCAATCAGCCCCAGCATTTT
>TRBD1|TRBJ1-1|TRBV5-1|-
CASRSGTVNAEAFF
TGCGCCAGCAGGTCCGGGACAGTGAACGCTGAAGCTTTCTTT
>-|TRBJ1-2|TRBV7-2|-
CASSLALTGADGYTF
TGTGCCAGCAGCTTAGCCCTGACAGGAGCAGATGGCTACACCTTC
>-|TRBJ2-5|TRBV7-2|-
CASSLTYQETQYF
TGTGCCAGCAGCTTAACCTACCAAGAGACCCAGTACTTC
>-|TRBJ1-5|TRBV18|-
CASSPPSNQPQHF
TGTGCCAGCTCACCACCGAGCAATCAGCCCCAGCATTTT